The clone carrying this T cell receptor beta chain was counted a few times. TCRdb's table, derived via immunoSEQ multiplex PCR, lists solely in-frame clones and lacks some. The top ten hold approximately 10% of the sample, which has about 98,000 clones, over 60% seen once. These data belong to a study of control samples from healthy donors and cancer patients. This CDR3 is 12 amino acids long. V lost 1 base and J lost 12; bases outside the gene matches: 5. The germline gives CDR1 KGHSH, CDR2 LQKENI. The rearrangement links TRBV18 to TRBJ1-1, with 7 nucleotides matching TRBD1. The sequence derives from a woman in her twenties or thirties in good health. What was sequenced was blood. The CDR3 region has the DNA TGTGCCAGCTCACCACAAGGACAGGTCCCTTTCTTT. Translating gives CASSPQGQVPFF.